These 23 T cell receptor beta chains share one sample of origin, sequenced in a study of early T cells in non-severe SARS-CoV-2 infection (dated by TCRdb to 2020 to 2023). The method behind the library was 5' RACE. TCRdb lists the instrument as NextSeq 500. Through fastp at Q25 and MiXCR, TCRdb rebuilt clones from the public reads, retaining in-frame beta chains. Rows merge per CDR3 protein into single entries with the most common DNA and genes. This sample lists about 110,000 distinct CDR3 sequences; 9.5% to 13% were detected once. Roughly 2.9% of the sample goes to the ten largest clones. Sequencing was carried out using whole blood. Source of these receptors: an adult who was a healthcare worker with PCR-confirmed SARS-CoV-2 infection or an uninfected control (not recorded which).

This clonotype was seen repeatedly, ten times or more. V usage is TRBV6-6 and J usage is TRBJ1-5; tentative D call: TRBD1 (5 bases). V was clipped by 8 bases and J by 2 bases, with 19 bases between them. This CDR3 comprises 16 residues. Germline lookup yields CDR1 MNHNY and CDR2 SVGAGI (reference sequence). For the CDR3, the DNA is TGTGCCAGCGCGCCGGGGGAGGTTCTGGGCAATCAGCCCCAGCATTTT. Amino acid sequence: CASAPGEVLGNQPQHF.

This clonotype has at least ten counts. The gene calls are TRBV7-9 and TRBJ1-3; tentatively, D is TRBD1 (6 bases). The CDR3 loop spans 14 amino acids. Trimming cost V 8 bases and J 3 bases, with 14 bases left between them. Germline CDR1 is SEHNR and CDR2 is FQNEAQ (reference sequence). CDR3 bases: TGTGCCAGCGAAACAGGGAGACGTGGAAACACCATATATTTT. It specifies CASETGRRGNTIYF.

The gene calls are TRBV6-2 or TRBV6-3 and TRBJ2-3; the match to TRBD2 covers 8 bases. This CDR3 has 16 amino acids. V was clipped by 7 bases and J by 7 bases; unmatched bases: 16. Germline V gene data show CDR1 as MNHEY and CDR2 as SVGEGT. The CDR3 bases are TGTGCCAGCACCTACAAAAAACCGGGACTAGTTCATACGCAGTATTTT. Translated, it gives CASTYKKPGLVHTQYF.

The genes are TRBV6-6 and TRBJ1-1; TRBD1 aligns across 8 bases. CDR1 and CDR2 (germline): MNHNY, SVGAGI (reference sequence). CDR3 length: 15 amino acids. V was clipped by 5 bases and J by 4 bases; unmatched bases: 9. The CDR3, as DNA: TGTGCCAGCAGTACAAGACAGGGGTTGATCACTGAAGCTTTCTTT. Translated: CASSTRQGLITEAFF.

V is TRBV6-1 and J is TRBJ2-5; D uncertain. This CDR3 comprises 15 residues. CDR1 is MNHNS and CDR2 is SASEGT in the germline V gene. The V end was cut by 6 bases, the J end by 5 bases, with 19 bases between. The CDR3 DNA is TGTGCCAGCAGATCTCTACCTACGTTCCTGGAGACCCAGTACTTC. Its protein product is CASRSLPTFLETQYF.

This clonotype appeared a few times. CDR3 sequence (DNA): TGTGCCAGCAGCCAAGAGGAGGAGCTGTTCCCTGAAGCTTTCTTT. Amino acids: CASSQEEELFPEAFF. The rearrangement uses TRBV3-1 and TRBJ1-1, with unresolved D. Germline V gene lookup returns CDR1 LGHDT and CDR2 YNNKEL (reference sequence). V was trimmed by 0 bases and J by 6 bases, leaving 14 bases between them. The CDR3 runs 15 residues.

This clonotype has a handful of counts. V gene TRBV12-5 combines with J gene TRBJ1-1; 7 nucleotides line up with TRBD1. CDR3 length equals 13 residues. The V and J ends lost 5 bases and 5 bases, in that order; junction bases with no gene match: 5. Germline assignment: CDR1 LGHNT and CDR2 FRNRAP. The CDR3 DNA reads as TGTGCTAGTGGTGCCTCAGGGGGGACTGAAGCTTTCTTT. It codes for CASGASGGTEAFF.

This clonotype was seen many times. The chain couples TRBV5-4 to TRBJ2-1; TRBD2 might be the D (5 bases). The CDR3 is 16 residues long. CDR1 is SGHNT, CDR2 YYREEE, per germline (reference sequence). Trimming took off 4 bases at V and 4 bases at J, with 18 bases between the two ends. In DNA form, the CDR3 reads TGTGCCAGCAGCCCCGACACGGGAAGGCGGTACAATGAGCAGTTCTTC. It translates to CASSPDTGRRYNEQFF.

The genes are TRBV28 and TRBJ2-5; 10 nucleotides match TRBD2. CDR1 MDHEN and CDR2 SYDVKM come from the germline V gene. The CDR3 is 16 residues long. The ends lost 3 bases at V and 1 base at J; junction bases unmatched: 5. The CDR3 bases are TGTGCCAGCAGTTTTAGGAGCGGGGGGGCCCAAGAGACCCAGTACTTC. Protein: CASSFRSGGAQETQYF.

This clonotype showed up just a few times. The chain recombines TRBV25-1 with TRBJ2-1, with 9 nucleotides matching TRBD2. The germline V gene has CDR1 MGHDK and CDR2 SYGVNS. The junction had 24 bases not matched to a gene; V was cut back by 4 bases and J by 2 bases. The CDR3 length is 22 residues. CDR3 residues: CASSGAIWTGRVAGAPYNEQFF. The CDR3 nucleotides read TGTGCCAGCAGTGGCGCAATATGGACAGGAAGAGTAGCGGGGGCGCCCTACAATGAGCAGTTCTTC.

This clonotype was seen ten or more times. The V call is TRBV7-2, the J call TRBJ2-1; D assignment may be TRBD1 or TRBD2 (5 bases each). V was cut by 5 bases and J by 2 bases, with 19 bases left in between. Germline CDR1 is SGHTA and CDR2 is FQGNSA. This CDR3 has 17 residues. The CDR3 bases are TGTGCCAGCAGCACACAACCACGGGGCCGGGCCTACAATGAGCAGTTCTTC. Protein product: CASSTQPRGRAYNEQFF.

A few counts support this clonotype. The rearrangement joins TRBV28 to TRBJ1-2; D not certain. Trimming pared 7 bases from V and 8 bases from J, leaving 29 bases between. The germline V gene has CDR1 MDHEN and CDR2 SYDVKM. CDR3 length: 17 residues. The CDR3, as DNA: TGTGCCAGCAACCAGCGGAAAAGGACGACAATGAAATTGGGCTACACCTTC. Translation gives CASNQRKRTTMKLGYTF.

This clonotype appeared many times. V is TRBV29-1 and J is TRBJ1-4; weak D call: TRBD1 (5 bases). The CDR3 covers 13 residues. The germline V gene encodes CDR1 SQVTM and CDR2 ANQGSEA. V lost 4 bases, J lost 3 bases, and 9 bases lay in between. The CDR3 DNA sequence: TGCAGCGTTGCCGACAGTCCTAATGAAAAACTGTTTTTT. This translates into CSVADSPNEKLFF.

This clonotype has a handful of counts. The CDR3 DNA follows: TGTGCCAGCAGCCAAGATCCGGGGGGCGCGGCCAATGAGCAGTTCTTC. Translating gives CASSQDPGGAANEQFF. The rearrangement joins TRBV4-2 to TRBJ2-1; TRBD2 might be the D (7 bases). Germline CDR1 is LGHNA and CDR2 is YNFKEQ. Deletions cut 0 bases from V and 6 bases from J, with 15 bases between. CDR3 length: 16 residues.

This clonotype has only one observation. In nucleotides, the CDR3 is TGCAGTGCTAAAATCGGCAGCAATCAGCCCCAGCATTTT. Translation gives CSAKIGSNQPQHF. The chain recombines TRBV20-1 with TRBJ1-5, with D unclear. The V end was cut by 4 bases, the J end by 1 base, with 8 bases between. Germline CDR1 and CDR2: DFQATT and SNEGSKA (reference sequence). This CDR3 region has 13 residues.

This clonotype came up a few times. The V and J genes are TRBV15 and TRBJ2-5; no definite D call. V lost 5 bases to trimming and J lost 6 bases, with 10 bases between them. In germline, CDR1 is LNHNV, CDR2 YYDKDF (reference sequence). The CDR3 is made up of 12 amino acids. CDR3 loop: CATSRDGKTQYF. For the CDR3, the DNA is TGTGCCACCAGCCGTGACGGAAAGACCCAGTACTTC. The full variable domain, with the rest looked up from reference TRBV15 and TRBJ2-5, is DAMVIQNPRYQVTQFGKPVTLSCSQTLNHNVMYWYQQKSSQAPKLLFHYYDKDFNNEADTPDNFQSRRPNTSFCFLDIRSPGLGDTAMYLCATSRDGKTQYFGPGTRLLVL.

The J gene is TRBJ2-1, the V gene TRBV19, with D unresolved. The CDR3 covers 15 residues. The germline gives CDR1 LNHDA, CDR2 SQIVND (reference sequence). The V and J ends lost 3 bases and 0 bases respectively, with 9 bases between them. In DNA, the CDR3 is TGTGCCAGTAGTATTGTAGTTAGCTCCTACAATGAGCAGTTCTTC. This translates into CASSIVVSSYNEQFF.

This clonotype was picked up many times. The V gene is TRBV4-2, the J gene TRBJ2-3; D is perhaps TRBD2 (6 bases). Looked up from germline, CDR1 is LGHNA and CDR2 is YNFKEQ. Trimming removed 1 base from V and 10 bases from J, with 18 bases in between. The CDR3 sequence is 15 residues long. CDR3 nucleotides: TGTGCCAGCAGCCAAGGTCATGCTTCGGGAGCAGCGCAGTATTTT. Translating it yields CASSQGHASGAAQYF.

This clonotype was counted a few times. J is TRBJ2-1 and V is TRBV10-1; 7 bases agree with TRBD1. Germline values: CDR1 WNHNN, CDR2 SYGVQD (reference sequence). This CDR3 contains 13 residues. V dropped 6 bases and J dropped 7; count of bases not matched to a gene: 6. CDR3 bases: TGCGCCAGCAGGAGGGACAGTAGGAATGAGCAGTTCTTC. Translated, it gives CASRRDSRNEQFF.

This clonotype was recorded a few times. V is TRBV2 and J is TRBJ2-4; D possibly corresponds to TRBD1 (6 bases). The CDR3 is made up of 20 amino acids. Germline V gives CDR1 SNHLY, CDR2 FYNNEI. The V end lost 1 base, the J end lost 5 bases, and 27 bases lay between the germline ends. CDR3 sequence: CASSEGWGHGNLIRQNIQYF. For the CDR3, the DNA is TGTGCCAGCAGTGAAGGTTGGGGACACGGAAACCTAATAAGGCAAAACATTCAGTACTTC. The full variable domain, in which reference TRBV2 and TRBJ2-4 provide the parts outside the CDR3, is EPEVTQTPSHQVTQMGQEVILRCVPISNHLYFYWYRQILGQKVEFLVSFYNNEISEKSEIFDDQFSVERPDGSNFTLKIRSTKLEDSAMYFCASSEGWGHGNLIRQNIQYFGAGTRLSVL.

This clonotype has only a few counts. The rearrangement uses TRBV27 and TRBJ1-2; 7 positions match TRBD1. V lost 7 bases to trimming and J lost 4 bases; unmatched junction nucleotides: 12. The length of the CDR3 is 15 residues. Looked up from germline, CDR1 is MNHEY and CDR2 is SMNVEV (reference sequence). DNA of the CDR3: TGTGCCAGCACTGCCAGGGGGAGGTCCCTCTATGGCTACACCTTC. It codes for CASTARGRSLYGYTF.

The chain joins TRBV11-2 to TRBJ2-7; 7 bases agree with TRBD2. The CDR3 consists of 12 residues. V lost 1 base, J lost 9 bases, and 3 bases stayed unmatched. Germline-derived CDR1 and CDR2 are SGHAT and FQNNGV. Here the CDR3 DNA reads TGTGCCAGCAGCTTAGTGGGGGAGGGGCAGTACTTC. As protein: CASSLVGEGQYF.

Ten or more counts support this clonotype. The V and J genes are TRBV18 and TRBJ2-1; D perhaps matches TRBD2 (6 bases). The CDR3 has 15 residues. V was shortened by 0 bases and J by 5 bases, with 11 bases between the two germline ends. Germline lookup yields CDR1 KGHSH and CDR2 LQKENI. The CDR3 spells CASSPPPRGNNEQFF. The CDR3 DNA sequence: TGTGCCAGCTCACCACCTCCCCGGGGGAACAATGAGCAGTTCTTC. The entire variable domain, with the rest obtained from reference TRBV18 and TRBJ2-1, is as follows: NAGVMQNPRHLVRRRGQEARLRCSPMKGHSHVYWYRQLPEEGLKFMVYLQKENIIDESGMPKERFSAEFPKEGPSILRIQQVVRGDSAAYFCASSPPPRGNNEQFFGPGTRLTVL.